This T cell receptor beta chain is drawn from a study of radiotherapy plus CTLA-4 blockade in lung cancer. Study details: There were objective responses in roughly a sixth of patients, and more than 30% had disease control. Study-wide results and limits: TCR clones of tumor origin grew in blood after radiotherapy plus ipilimumab. Strongest reported response predictors: early blood clone changes and post-radiation interferon-beta.

Germline assignment: CDR1 SGHNT and CDR2 YYREEE (reference sequence). CDR3 length: 15 residues. V was pared by 0 bases and J by 2 bases, with 11 bases between. TCRdb keeps only in-frame clones here, not all; method: immunoSEQ multiplex PCR. Counted here are 62,000 or so clones, 70% to 80% occurring once; the ten biggest clones make up approximately 9.3%. As concerns this clone: Its antigen is as yet unknown.

This TCR derives from a human donor with non-small cell lung cancer who had a complete response to radiotherapy plus ipilimumab. The V and J genes are TRBV5-4 and TRBJ2-5; D is possibly TRBD1 (6 bases). The source was peripheral blood, collected from a patient treated with radiotherapy plus ipilimumab. In nucleotides, the CDR3 is TGTGCCAGCAGCTTGGAAGGGACAAAACAAGAGACCCAGTACTTC. This gives the protein CASSLEGTKQETQYF.